The sample holds a few counts of the clone carrying this T cell receptor (beta chain). TCRbeta library construction was performed incorporating unique molecular identifiers. TCRdb processed the PCR reads anew with MiXCR; each CDR3 protein has one entry. The data show 350,000 to 400,000 distinct CDR3 sequences, with about 14% seen just once and 4% to 5.5% held by the top ten. V dropped 2 bases and J dropped 9 bases, with 15 bases sitting between them. Per the germline V gene, CDR1 is SGHTA and CDR2 is FQGNSA. The CDR3 consists of 14 residues. The data were obtained in a study of T-cell reconstitution after alpha-beta-depleted transplantation in children.

The specimen was PBMCs, collected from the stem cell graft. This receptor was taken from a human donor who donated a stem cell graft to a child with Fanconi anemia. The chain is built from TRBV7-2 and TRBJ2-3; possibly TRBD1 or TRBD2 for D (6 bases each). The CDR3, as DNA: TGTGCCAGCAGCTTAAGCTCGGGGGCGGGCACGCAGTATTTT. It codes for CASSLSSGAGTQYF.